A selection of T cell receptor beta chains follows, all from one sample in a study of blood T cell repertoires in COVID-19. The assay was immunoSEQ multiplex PCR, and TCRdb's table has in-frame clones only and misses some. The sample shows roughly 64,000 clones, over 75% of them seen only once. The sample was peripheral blood. The receptors were sampled from a woman older than 75 with active COVID-19. CDR3s include the opening cysteine and the closing phenylalanine or tryptophan. The order of the fields is clone size, J gene, D gene, V gene, CDR3 DNA, CDR3 protein. D genes are given only for firm matches. Clone size is shown for a subset of rows, as once, few, many or a class of expanded clone.

clone_size: .; j_call: TRBJ2-3; d_call: .; v_call: TRBV7-2; cdr3_nt: TGTGCCAGCAGCTTCCTCCTAGTCACGGATACGCAGTATTTT; cdr3_aa: CASSFLLVTDTQYF
clone_size: .; j_call: TRBJ2-3; d_call: TRBD1; v_call: TRBV5-4; cdr3_nt: TGTGCCAGCAGCTTGGACAGGGGTAGCACAGATACGCAGTATTTT; cdr3_aa: CASSLDRGSTDTQYF
clone_size: .; j_call: TRBJ2-5; d_call: TRBD1; v_call: TRBV6-5; cdr3_nt: TGTGCCAGCAGTCAGGACAGGGGAGGGGAGACCCAGTACTTC; cdr3_aa: CASSQDRGGETQYF
clone_size: .; j_call: TRBJ1-1; d_call: .; v_call: TRBV28; cdr3_nt: TGTGCCAGCAGTGGAGAGACCAGGGTGAACACTGAAGCTTTCTTT; cdr3_aa: CASSGETRVNTEAFF
clone_size: .; j_call: TRBJ2-7; d_call: .; v_call: TRBV7-2; cdr3_nt: TGTGCCAGCAGCTTTGGGAGCTCCTACGAGCAGTACTTC; cdr3_aa: CASSFGSSYEQYF
clone_size: .; j_call: TRBJ1-2; d_call: TRBD1; v_call: TRBV5-4; cdr3_nt: TGTGCCAGCAGCGCAACCGGGACAGGAAGCTATGGCTACACCTTC; cdr3_aa: CASSATGTGSYGYTF
clone_size: .; j_call: TRBJ2-5; d_call: .; v_call: TRBV28; cdr3_nt: TGTGCCAGCAGTTTAGTAGACAGTCAAGAGACCCAGTACTTC; cdr3_aa: CASSLVDSQETQYF
clone_size: once; j_call: TRBJ2-5; d_call: .; v_call: TRBV19; cdr3_nt: TGTGCCAGTAGTGTCCGGACTCGACAACAAGAGACCCAGTACTTC; cdr3_aa: CASSVRTRQQETQYF
clone_size: .; j_call: TRBJ2-2; d_call: .; v_call: TRBV7-8; cdr3_nt: TGTGCCAGCAGCTTATTGTTCGGGGGAACCGGGGAGCTGTTTTTT; cdr3_aa: CASSLLFGGTGELFF
clone_size: once; j_call: TRBJ2-3; d_call: .; v_call: TRBV4-1; cdr3_nt: TGCGCCAGCAGCCCACTAATCCTCAGCACAGATACGCAGTATTTT; cdr3_aa: CASSPLILSTDTQYF
clone_size: .; j_call: TRBJ2-3; d_call: .; v_call: TRBV2; cdr3_nt: TGTGCCAGCAGTGATGAAGGGGGTCGCACAGATACGCAGTATTTT; cdr3_aa: CASSDEGGRTDTQYF
clone_size: .; j_call: TRBJ2-1; d_call: TRBD2; v_call: TRBV18; cdr3_nt: TGTGCCAGCTCACCGGCGGGAGCTTACAATGAGCAGTTCTTC; cdr3_aa: CASSPAGAYNEQFF
clone_size: few; j_call: TRBJ1-5; d_call: TRBD1; v_call: TRBV4-1; cdr3_nt: TGCGCCAGCAGCCAAGATCCCGACAGGGCGTACCCCCAGCATTTT; cdr3_aa: CASSQDPDRAYPQHF
clone_size: once; j_call: TRBJ2-3; d_call: TRBD2; v_call: TRBV24-1; cdr3_nt: TGTGCCACCAGTGATACCACCGGGACTAGCGACACAGATACGCAGTATTTT; cdr3_aa: CATSDTTGTSDTDTQYF
clone_size: .; j_call: TRBJ2-1; d_call: TRBD2; v_call: TRBV28; cdr3_nt: TGTGCCAGCAGTCCGCCTAGCGGGAGCCACAATGAGCAGTTCTTC; cdr3_aa: CASSPPSGSHNEQFF
clone_size: .; j_call: TRBJ2-7; d_call: .; v_call: TRBV10-1; cdr3_nt: TGCGCCAGCAGTGACGCCCGGGACACTAATTCCTACGAGCAGTACTTC; cdr3_aa: CASSDARDTNSYEQYF
clone_size: .; j_call: TRBJ1-2; d_call: .; v_call: TRBV7-6; cdr3_nt: TGTGCCAGCAGCTTAGGGGTGGGAGAAAACTATGGCTACACCTTC; cdr3_aa: CASSLGVGENYGYTF
clone_size: .; j_call: TRBJ2-5; d_call: TRBD2; v_call: TRBV3-1/TRBV3-2; cdr3_nt: TGTGCCAGCAGCCTCCGACTCGGGCTAGCGGGGGGCAGGGGTGAGACCCAGTACTTC; cdr3_aa: CASSLRLGLAGGRGETQYF
clone_size: .; j_call: TRBJ1-1; d_call: TRBD1; v_call: TRBV5-1; cdr3_nt: TGCGCCAGCAGCCCGGAGGGACAGATCCTCGATGGGGGTGAAGCTTTCTTT; cdr3_aa: CASSPEGQILDGGEAFF
clone_size: .; j_call: TRBJ2-1; d_call: .; v_call: TRBV5-6; cdr3_nt: TGTGCCAGCAGCCTCGACAATGAGCAGTTCTTC; cdr3_aa: CASSLDNEQFF
clone_size: .; j_call: TRBJ2-1; d_call: TRBD2; v_call: TRBV30; cdr3_nt: TGTGCCTGGAACCCGGGACTAGCGTCGAATGAGCAGTTCTTC; cdr3_aa: CAWNPGLASNEQFF
clone_size: .; j_call: TRBJ1-2; d_call: .; v_call: TRBV19; cdr3_nt: TGTGCCAGTAGTATTTCGGGGAGAGTTTGGTATGGCTACACCTTC; cdr3_aa: CASSISGRVWYGYTF
clone_size: .; j_call: TRBJ2-3; d_call: .; v_call: TRBV19; cdr3_nt: TGTGCCAGTAGTAGATATAGACAGGCCGGCGCAGATACGCAGTATTTT; cdr3_aa: CASSRYRQAGADTQYF